One and the same sample provided the 12 T cell receptor beta chains below, sequenced in a study of T cells after yellow fever vaccination. TCRdb reanalysed the 5' RACE reads using MiXCR and keeps one entry per CDR3 protein. The sample shows about 550,000 distinct CDR3 sequences, about 19% of them seen only once. The material was PBMCs, obtained 15 days after the yellow fever booster vaccination. Receptors were obtained from a man aged 25-45 years who received the YFV17D yellow fever vaccine.

The chain is built from TRBV4-2 and TRBJ2-4; 7 nucleotides agree with TRBD2. This CDR3 has 16 residues. Trimming cost V 0 bases and J 0 bases; bases outside gene matches: 2. Germline CDR1 LGHNA, CDR2 YNFKEQ. The chain's CDR3 is CASSQDIAGAKNIQYF. The CDR3, as DNA: TGTGCCAGCAGCCAAGATATAGCGGGAGCCAAAAACATTCAGTACTTC.

This clonotype has a handful of counts. The chain carries TRBV12-3 or TRBV12-4 and TRBJ2-1; tentatively, D is TRBD2 (6 bases). Deletions cut 6 bases from V and 9 bases from J, with 15 bases between. This CDR3 spans 13 amino acids. The CDR3 DNA reads TGTGCCAGCAGATCGGACTACCCCGGTGAGCAGTTCTTC. Encoded protein: CASRSDYPGEQFF.

The gene calls are TRBV7-2 and TRBJ1-4; no definite D call. Germline values: CDR1 SGHTA, CDR2 FQGNSA. V was pared by 8 bases and J by 0 bases, with 7 bases between. This CDR3 region has 13 residues. CDR3 amino acids: CASGRATNEKLFF. The DNA for the CDR3 is TGTGCCAGCGGTAGGGCAACTAATGAAAAACTGTTTTTT. The variable domain in full, with the rest retrieved from reference TRBV7-2 and TRBJ1-4, is GAGVSQSPSNKVTEKGKDVELRCDPISGHTALYWYRQSLGQGLEFLIYFQGNSAPDKSGLPSDRFSAERTGGSVSTLTIQRTQQEDSAVYLCASGRATNEKLFFGSGTQLSVL.

This clonotype was seen a handful of times. The rearrangement joins TRBV7-8 to TRBJ2-1; 7 nucleotides match TRBD2. This CDR3 spans 17 amino acids. The germline gives CDR1 SGHVS, CDR2 FQNEAQ. The J segment lost 4 bases and the V segment lost 5 bases, leaving 14 bases of the junction unmatched. CDR3 DNA sequence: TGTGCCAGCAGCCCTCCGACGGGAGGCCCCCGTTACAATGAGCAGTTCTTC. Its translation is CASSPPTGGPRYNEQFF. The variable domain in full, completed from reference TRBV7-8 and TRBJ2-1, reads GAGVSQSPRYKVAKRGQDVALRCDPISGHVSLFWYQQALGQGPEFLTYFQNEAQLDKSGLPSDRFFAERPEGSVSTLKIQRTQQEDSAVYLCASSPPTGGPRYNEQFFGPGTRLTVL.

The chain couples TRBV7-2 to TRBJ2-1; D is perhaps TRBD1 (6 bases). The CDR3 runs 14 residues. The V gene lost 5 bases and the J gene lost 9 bases, with 17 bases spanning the gap. The germline V gene encodes CDR1 SGHTA and CDR2 FQGNSA. For the CDR3, the DNA is TGTGCCAGCAGCCCCAGGACAGCGCCCGGTGAGCAGTTCTTC. This gives the protein CASSPRTAPGEQFF.

The chain links TRBV27 to TRBJ2-5, with unresolved D. This CDR3 is 13 amino acids long. Germline values: CDR1 MNHEY, CDR2 SMNVEV (reference sequence). The V gene lost 2 bases and the J gene lost 5 bases, with 9 bases spanning the gap. The CDR3 DNA follows: TGTGCCAGCAGTTTAGGGATGTGGGAGACCCAGTACTTC. Translated: CASSLGMWETQYF.

This clonotype was picked up a small number of times. The chain recombines TRBV5-1 with TRBJ2-2; D is perhaps TRBD1 (6 bases). Trimming stripped 3 bases from V and 3 bases from J, with 12 bases between. This CDR3 comprises 15 residues. The germline CDR1 and CDR2 sequences are SGHRS and YFSETQ. The CDR3 bases are TGCGCCAGCAGCTCAACAGGGCAGGACACCGGGGAGCTGTTTTTT. It codes for CASSSTGQDTGELFF.

A few counts support this clonotype. J is TRBJ2-2 and V is TRBV5-1; TRBD1 aligns across 9 bases. From germline, CDR1 is SGHRS and CDR2 YFSETQ. V shed 8 bases and J 5 bases; nucleotides not matched to a gene: 10. The CDR3 runs to 15 residues. CDR3 protein: CASDTGTGMTGELFF. DNA of the CDR3: TGCGCCAGTGATACCGGGACAGGGATGACCGGGGAGCTGTTTTTT. Full variable domain (rest looked up from reference TRBV5-1 and TRBJ2-2): KAGVTQTPRYLIKTRGQQVTLSCSPISGHRSVSWYQQTPGQGLQFLFEYFSETQRNKGNFPGRFSGRQFSNSRSEMNVSTLELGDSALYLCASDTGTGMTGELFFGEGSRLTVL.

Many counts were recorded for this clonotype. This rearrangement joins TRBV14 to TRBJ2-7; D remains ambiguous. V gave up 0 bases and J gave up 4 bases, with 7 bases separating them. Germline CDR1 reads SGHDN; CDR2 reads FVKESK. The CDR3 consists of 13 residues. CDR3 in amino acids: CASSQDLGYEQYF. The CDR3 coding sequence is TGTGCCAGCAGCCAAGATTTAGGGTACGAGCAGTACTTC.

The gene calls are TRBV5-1 and TRBJ2-3; 10 nucleotides agree with TRBD2. The V segment lost 3 bases and the J segment 4 bases; nucleotides outside the gene matches: 5. The CDR3 length is 15 residues. Germline V lookup: CDR1 SGHRS, CDR2 YFSETQ. Here the CDR3 reads CASSSIAGGADTQYF. CDR3 sequence (DNA): TGCGCCAGCAGCTCTATAGCGGGAGGAGCAGATACGCAGTATTTT. The entire variable domain, with the rest obtained from reference TRBV5-1 and TRBJ2-3, is as follows: KAGVTQTPRYLIKTRGQQVTLSCSPISGHRSVSWYQQTPGQGLQFLFEYFSETQRNKGNFPGRFSGRQFSNSRSEMNVSTLELGDSALYLCASSSIAGGADTQYFGPGTRLTVL.

This chain joins TRBV20-1 and TRBJ2-1; D uncertain. This CDR3 is built from 16 residues. The germline V gene encodes CDR1 DFQATT and CDR2 SNEGSKA (reference sequence). The germline V and J ends were trimmed by 4 bases and 0 bases, with 16 bases remaining between them. In nucleotides, the CDR3 is TGCAGTGCTAATTCCGCAGACTCAACCTCCTACAATGAGCAGTTCTTC. It encodes CSANSADSTSYNEQFF.

The J gene is TRBJ2-1, the V gene TRBV5-6; D is uncertain. The ends were cut back, 4 bases at V and 2 bases at J, with 16 bases in the middle. CDR3 length equals 16 residues. The germline V gene encodes CDR1 SGHDT and CDR2 YYEEEE. In DNA, the CDR3 is TGTGCCAGCAGCCGGCAGTGGACGTCAACCTACAATGAGCAGTTCTTC. Residues: CASSRQWTSTYNEQFF. Looking up the rest from reference TRBV5-6 and TRBJ2-1 gives the full variable domain: DAGVTQSPTHLIKTRGQQVTLRCSPKSGHDTVSWYQQALGQGPQFIFQYYEEEERQRGNFPDRFSGHQFPNYSSELNVNALLLGDSALYLCASSRQWTSTYNEQFFGPGTRLTVL.